This T cell receptor (beta chain) came from a study of T cells in tumors after PD-1 blockade. Study-wide context: During anti-PD-1 treatment, some patients continued daily vismodegib 150 mg. Mean per blood sample: about 100,000 templates (about 24,000-260,000), about 40,000 unique clonotypes.

Tumor or blood genomic DNA was sequenced, with inputs of roughly 550 ng to 6,500 ng. This CDR3 spans 15 amino acids. Germline assignment: CDR1 MDHEN and CDR2 SYDVKM. V dropped 5 bases and J dropped 7; count of bases not matched to a gene: 7. General observations from the study: Some novel exhausted tumor clones appeared in pre-treatment blood, suggesting peripheral recruitment.

Concerning this clone: Its antigen is undetermined.

Some clones are missing from TCRdb's copy, which holds only in-frame ones; the method was immunoSEQ multiplex PCR. Of roughly 50,000 clones in the sample, approximately 75% are singletons; the top ten hold roughly 17%. The receptor was isolated from a human donor with basal cell carcinoma. The sequences come from PBMCs, collected before anti-PD-1 treatment. This chain uses TRBV28 with TRBJ1-4, with 10 bases matching TRBD1. Written as DNA, the CDR3 is TGTGCCAGCAGTCCGGGACAGGGGTATAGTGAAAAACTGTTTTTT. It translates to CASSPGQGYSEKLFF.